This T cell receptor beta chain was profiled in a study of early T cells in non-severe SARS-CoV-2 infection. On the study more broadly: From unsorted whole blood, bulk RNA was sequenced, and the chains remained unpaired.

The junction had 9 bases not matched to a gene; V was cut back by 7 bases and J by 2 bases. The CDR3 covers 15 residues. From germline, CDR1 is SGHAT and CDR2 FQNNGV. Individual cDNA molecules received unique molecular identifiers. TCRdb processed the 5' RACE reads anew with MiXCR; each CDR3 protein has one entry. The table includes around 25,000 distinct CDR3 sequences, about 4% detected once. Study-level points and caveats: VDJdb matching skewed toward anti-spike CD8 responses, missing private and CD4 specificities.

As concerns this clonotype: Its cognate antigen is unknown.

The V gene is TRBV11-2, the J gene TRBJ2-5; 8 bases match TRBD2. This clonotype was sampled from an adult who was a healthcare worker with PCR-confirmed SARS-CoV-2 infection or an uninfected control (not recorded which). The specimen was whole blood. The CDR3 DNA follows: TGTGCCAGCACCCGGACCGTAGCGGGGCAAGAGACCCAGTACTTC. Translating gives CASTRTVAGQETQYF.